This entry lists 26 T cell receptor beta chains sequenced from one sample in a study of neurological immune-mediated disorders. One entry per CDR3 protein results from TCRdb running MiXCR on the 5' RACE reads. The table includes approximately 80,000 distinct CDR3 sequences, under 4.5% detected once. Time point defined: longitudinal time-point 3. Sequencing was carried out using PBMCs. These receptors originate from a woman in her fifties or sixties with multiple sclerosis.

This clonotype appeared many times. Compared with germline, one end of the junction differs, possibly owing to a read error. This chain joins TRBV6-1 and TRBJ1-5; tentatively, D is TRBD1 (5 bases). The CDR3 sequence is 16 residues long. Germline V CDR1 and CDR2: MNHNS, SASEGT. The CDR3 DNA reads TGTGCCAGCAGAGAAGCTATTAGGGGTCTGGTTCAGCCCCAGCATTTT. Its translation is CASREAIRGLVQPQHF.

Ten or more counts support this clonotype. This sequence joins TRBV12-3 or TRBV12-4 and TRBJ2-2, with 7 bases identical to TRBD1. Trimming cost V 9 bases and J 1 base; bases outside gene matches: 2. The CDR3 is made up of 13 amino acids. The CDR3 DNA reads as TGTGCCAGTAGGGACAGGAACACCGGGGAGCTGTTTTTT. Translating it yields CASRDRNTGELFF.

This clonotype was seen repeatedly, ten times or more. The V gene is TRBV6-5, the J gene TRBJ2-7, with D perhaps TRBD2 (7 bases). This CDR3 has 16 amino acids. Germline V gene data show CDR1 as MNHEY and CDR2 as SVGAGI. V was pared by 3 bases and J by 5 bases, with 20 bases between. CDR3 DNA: TGTGCCAGCAGTTATTCTGGGGGGGCGATTCCCCACGAGCAGTACTTC. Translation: CASSYSGGAIPHEQYF.

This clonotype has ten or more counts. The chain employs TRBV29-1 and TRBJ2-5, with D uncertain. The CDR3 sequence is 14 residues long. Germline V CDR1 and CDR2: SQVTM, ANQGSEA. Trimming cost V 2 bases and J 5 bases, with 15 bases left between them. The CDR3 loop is CSVEWVRRMETQYF. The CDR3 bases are TGCAGCGTTGAATGGGTCAGACGTATGGAGACCCAGTACTTC.

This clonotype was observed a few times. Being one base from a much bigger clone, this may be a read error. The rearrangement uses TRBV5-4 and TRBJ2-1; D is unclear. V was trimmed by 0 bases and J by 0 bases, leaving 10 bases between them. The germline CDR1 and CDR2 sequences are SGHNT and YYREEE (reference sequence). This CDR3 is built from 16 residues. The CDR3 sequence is CASSLEVASSYNEQFF. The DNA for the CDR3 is TGTGCCAGCAGCTTGGAAGTGGCCAGCTCCTACAATGAGCAGTTCTTC. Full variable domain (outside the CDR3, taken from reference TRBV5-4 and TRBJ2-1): ETGVTQSPTHLIKTRGQQVTLRCSSQSGHNTVSWYQQALGQGPQFIFQYYREEENGRGNFPPRFSGLQFPNYSSELNVNALELDDSALYLCASSLEVASSYNEQFFGPGTRLTVL.

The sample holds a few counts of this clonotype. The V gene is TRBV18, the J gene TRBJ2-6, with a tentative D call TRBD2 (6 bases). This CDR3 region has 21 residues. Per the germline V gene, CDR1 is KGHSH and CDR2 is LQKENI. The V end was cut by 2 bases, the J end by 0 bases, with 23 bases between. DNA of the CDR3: TGTGCCAGCTCACCAGGAGGGAACGGGGACTTGATGGGCTCTGGGGCCAACGTCCTGACTTTC. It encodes CASSPGGNGDLMGSGANVLTF.

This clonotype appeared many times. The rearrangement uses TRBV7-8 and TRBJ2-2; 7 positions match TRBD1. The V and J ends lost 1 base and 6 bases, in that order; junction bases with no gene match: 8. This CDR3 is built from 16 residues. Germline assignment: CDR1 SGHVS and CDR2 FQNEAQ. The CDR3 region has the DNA TGTGCCAGCAGCTTAGGGTTTGAGGGGGCGGCCGGGGAGCTGTTTTTT. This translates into CASSLGFEGAAGELFF.

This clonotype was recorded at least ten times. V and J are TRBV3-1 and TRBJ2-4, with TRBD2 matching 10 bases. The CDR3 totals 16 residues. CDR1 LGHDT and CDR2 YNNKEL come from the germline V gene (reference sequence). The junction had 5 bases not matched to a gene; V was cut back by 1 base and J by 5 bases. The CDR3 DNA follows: TGTGCCAGCAGCCAAGCTTTAGCGGGGGGAGAAAACATTCAGTACTTC. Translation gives CASSQALAGGENIQYF.

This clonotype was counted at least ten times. The CDR3 DNA follows: TGCGCCAGCAGCCCGACTAGCGGGGGACGCACAGATACGCAGTATTTT. This translates into CASSPTSGGRTDTQYF. The chain recombines TRBV5-1 with TRBJ2-3; TRBD2 matches at 12 bases. Germline V gene sequence: CDR1 SGHRS, CDR2 YFSETQ. This CDR3 has 16 amino acids. The V and J ends lost 4 bases and 1 base, in that order; junction bases with no gene match: 4.

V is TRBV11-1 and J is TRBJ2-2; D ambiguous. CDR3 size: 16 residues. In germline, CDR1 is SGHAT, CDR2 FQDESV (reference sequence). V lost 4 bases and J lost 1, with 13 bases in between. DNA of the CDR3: TGTGCCAGCAGCTCCGGTCCAAGGAAGAACACCGGGGAGCTGTTTTTT. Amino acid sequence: CASSSGPRKNTGELFF.

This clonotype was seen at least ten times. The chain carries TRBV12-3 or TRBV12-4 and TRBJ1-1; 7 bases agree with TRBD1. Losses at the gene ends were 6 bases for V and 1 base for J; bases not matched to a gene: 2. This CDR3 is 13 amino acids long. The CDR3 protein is CASRRQGNTEAFF. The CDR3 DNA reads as TGTGCCAGCAGGAGACAGGGGAACACTGAAGCTTTCTTT.

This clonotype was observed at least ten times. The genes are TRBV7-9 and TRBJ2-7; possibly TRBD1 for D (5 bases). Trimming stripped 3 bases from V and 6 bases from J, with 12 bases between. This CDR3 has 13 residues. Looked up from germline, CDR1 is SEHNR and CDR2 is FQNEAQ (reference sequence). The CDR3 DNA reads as TGTGCCAGCAGCTTCCGACAGAAGTCCGAGCAGTACTTC. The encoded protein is CASSFRQKSEQYF.

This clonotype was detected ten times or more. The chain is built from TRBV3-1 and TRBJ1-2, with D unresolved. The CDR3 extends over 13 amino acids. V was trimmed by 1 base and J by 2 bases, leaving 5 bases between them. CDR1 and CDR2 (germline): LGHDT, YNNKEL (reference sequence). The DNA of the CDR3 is TGTGCCAGCAGCCAAGTGCAGAACTATGGCTACACCTTC. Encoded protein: CASSQVQNYGYTF.

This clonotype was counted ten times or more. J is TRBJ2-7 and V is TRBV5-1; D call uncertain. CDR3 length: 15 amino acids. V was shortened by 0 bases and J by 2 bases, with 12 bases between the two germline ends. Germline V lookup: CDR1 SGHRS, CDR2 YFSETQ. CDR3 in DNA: TGCGCCAGCAGCTTGGTATCGGCGGCGACCTACGAGCAGTACTTC. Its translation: CASSLVSAATYEQYF.

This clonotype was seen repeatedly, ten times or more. CDR3 nucleotides: TGTGCCAGCAGCTTGGCGGGGGAGAAAGCTTTCTTT. Its translation is CASSLAGEKAFF. This chain links TRBV7-9 with TRBJ1-1; tentative D call: TRBD1 (5 bases). Between the trimmed V and J ends, which lost 3 bases and 9 bases, there was a span of 11 bases. The CDR3 is 12 amino acids. Germline V gene lookup returns CDR1 SEHNR and CDR2 FQNEAQ (reference sequence). Drawing the rest from reference TRBV7-9 and TRBJ1-1, the complete variable domain is DTGVSQNPRHKITKRGQNVTFRCDPISEHNRLYWYRQTLGQGPEFLTYFQNEAQLEKSRLLSDRFSAERPKGSFSTLEIQRTEQGDSAMYLCASSLAGEKAFFGQGTRLTVV.

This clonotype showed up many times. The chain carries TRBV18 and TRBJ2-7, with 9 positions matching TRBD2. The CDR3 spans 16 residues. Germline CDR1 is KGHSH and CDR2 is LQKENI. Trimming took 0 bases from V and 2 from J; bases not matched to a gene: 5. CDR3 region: CASSPPSSGGTYEQYF. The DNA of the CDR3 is TGTGCCAGCTCACCACCGTCGAGCGGGGGGACCTACGAGCAGTACTTC.

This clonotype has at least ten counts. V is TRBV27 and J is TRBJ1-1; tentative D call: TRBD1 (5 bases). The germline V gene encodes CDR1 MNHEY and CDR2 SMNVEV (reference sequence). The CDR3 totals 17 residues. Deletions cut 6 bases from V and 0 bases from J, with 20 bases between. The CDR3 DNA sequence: TGTGCCAGCAGCTCCGGGACGCTCCTACGGATGAACACTGAAGCTTTCTTT. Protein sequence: CASSSGTLLRMNTEAFF.

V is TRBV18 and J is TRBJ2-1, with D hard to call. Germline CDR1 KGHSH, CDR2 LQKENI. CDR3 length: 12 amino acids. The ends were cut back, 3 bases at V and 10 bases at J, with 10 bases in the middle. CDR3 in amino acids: CASSPRVGEQFF. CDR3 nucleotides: TGTGCCAGCTCACCTCGGGTAGGCGAGCAGTTCTTC.

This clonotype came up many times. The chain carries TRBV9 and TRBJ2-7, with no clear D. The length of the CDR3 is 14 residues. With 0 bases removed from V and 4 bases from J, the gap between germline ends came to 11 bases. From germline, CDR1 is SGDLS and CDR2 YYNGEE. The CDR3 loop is CASSVGVELYEQYF. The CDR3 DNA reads TGTGCCAGCAGCGTAGGGGTAGAATTATACGAGCAGTACTTC.

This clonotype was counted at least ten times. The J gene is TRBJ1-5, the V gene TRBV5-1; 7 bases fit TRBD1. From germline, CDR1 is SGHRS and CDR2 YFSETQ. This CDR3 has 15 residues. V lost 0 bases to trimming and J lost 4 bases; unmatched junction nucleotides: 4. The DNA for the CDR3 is TGCGCCAGCAGCTTGGGGACAGGAGAAAATCAGCCCCAGCATTTT. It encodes CASSLGTGENQPQHF.

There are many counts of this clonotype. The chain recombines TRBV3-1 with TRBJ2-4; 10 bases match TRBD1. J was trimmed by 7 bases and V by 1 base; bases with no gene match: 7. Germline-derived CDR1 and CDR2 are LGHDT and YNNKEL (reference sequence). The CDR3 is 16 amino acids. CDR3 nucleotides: TGTGCCAGCAGCCAAGGGGTCGGGGACAGGGGTAACATTCAGTACTTC. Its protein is CASSQGVGDRGNIQYF.

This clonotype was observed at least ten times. The DNA of the CDR3 is TGTGCCAGCAGTCCCCGAAGGACCAACTATGGCTACACCTTC. It codes for CASSPRRTNYGYTF. This rearrangement joins TRBV27 to TRBJ1-2; D ambiguous. Germline CDR1 and CDR2: MNHEY and SMNVEV (reference sequence). V was cut by 5 bases and J by 2 bases, with 12 bases left in between. The CDR3 length is 14 residues.

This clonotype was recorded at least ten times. The DNA for the CDR3 is TGCGCCAGCAGCTCGACCGTGCCCCAGAACGACAATGAGCAGTTCTTC. This translates into CASSSTVPQNDNEQFF. The chain links TRBV5-1 to TRBJ2-1, with D uncertain. V gave up 3 bases and J gave up 5 bases, with 18 bases separating them. The length of the CDR3 is 16 residues. Germline V gene lookup returns CDR1 SGHRS and CDR2 YFSETQ.

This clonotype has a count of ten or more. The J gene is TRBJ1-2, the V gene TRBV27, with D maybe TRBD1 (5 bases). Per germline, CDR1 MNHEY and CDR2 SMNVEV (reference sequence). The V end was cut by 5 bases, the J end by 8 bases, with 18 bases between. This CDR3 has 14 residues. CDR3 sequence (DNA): TGTGCCAGCAGTCTAACGACAGTTTGGCACGGCTACACCTTC. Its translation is CASSLTTVWHGYTF.

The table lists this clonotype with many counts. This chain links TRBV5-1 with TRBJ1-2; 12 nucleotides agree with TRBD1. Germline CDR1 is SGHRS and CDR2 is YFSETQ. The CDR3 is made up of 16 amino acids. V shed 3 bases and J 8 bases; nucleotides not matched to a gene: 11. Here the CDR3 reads CASSSLGTGGSNGYTF. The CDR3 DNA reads TGCGCCAGCAGCTCGCTGGGGACAGGGGGCTCAAACGGCTACACCTTC.

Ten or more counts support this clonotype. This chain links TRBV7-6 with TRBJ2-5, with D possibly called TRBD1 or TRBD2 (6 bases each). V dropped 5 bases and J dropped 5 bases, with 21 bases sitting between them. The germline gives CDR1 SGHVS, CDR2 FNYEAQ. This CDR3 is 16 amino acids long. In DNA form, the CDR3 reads TGTGCCAGCAGCCCCCCCCGCTTGGGGGGCCGTGAGACCCAGTACTTC. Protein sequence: CASSPPRLGGRETQYF.